This T cell receptor beta chain was recorded in a study of vaccination effects on CD4 cells after COVID-19. As for this clone: Antigen unknown.

The CDR3 is 16 residues long. CDR1 and CDR2 from the germline V gene are SGHKS and YYEKEE (reference sequence). V lost 1 base and J lost 8; bases outside the gene matches: 8. The ViraFEST assay expanded antigen-specific CD4+ T cells with viral peptide pools before sequencing. Between days 9 and 10 of culture, CD4+ T cells were separated out. All study participants received two doses of BNT162b2 or mRNA-1273 vaccine. The data were produced by immunoSEQ multiplex PCR, yet TCRdb's version contains in-frame clones alone and is incomplete. Found here are fewer than 90,000 clones, around four fifths of them singletons; the top ten hold under 1.2%.

The sequenced sample was CD4+ T cells from PBMCs cultured with HCoV-OC43 spike peptides, obtained after COVID-19 vaccination. The sample's subset: HCoV-OC43 spike overlapping peptide pool stimulation. This sequence originates from a human donor who received a COVID-19 vaccine. The genes are TRBV5-5 and TRBJ1-4; 10 nucleotides match TRBD1. The CDR3 sequence: CASSLSPGTGDEKLFF. CDR3 DNA sequence: TGTGCCAGCAGCTTGAGTCCCGGGACAGGGGACGAAAAACTGTTTTTT.